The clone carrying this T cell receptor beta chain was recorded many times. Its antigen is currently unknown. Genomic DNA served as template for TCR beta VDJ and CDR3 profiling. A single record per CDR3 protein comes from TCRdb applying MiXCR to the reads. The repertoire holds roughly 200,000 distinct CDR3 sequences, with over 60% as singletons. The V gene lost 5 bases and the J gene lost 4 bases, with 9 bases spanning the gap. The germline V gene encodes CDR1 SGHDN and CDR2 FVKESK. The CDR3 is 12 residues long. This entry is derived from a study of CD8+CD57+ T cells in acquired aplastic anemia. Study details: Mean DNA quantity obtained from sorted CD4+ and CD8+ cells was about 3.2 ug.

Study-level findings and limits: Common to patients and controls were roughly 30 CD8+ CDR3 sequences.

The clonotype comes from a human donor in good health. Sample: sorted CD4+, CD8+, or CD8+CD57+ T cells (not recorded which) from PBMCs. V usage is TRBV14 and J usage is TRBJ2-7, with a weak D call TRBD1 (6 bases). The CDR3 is CASSGRGYEQYF. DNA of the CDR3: TGTGCCAGCAGCGGCAGGGGATACGAGCAGTACTTC. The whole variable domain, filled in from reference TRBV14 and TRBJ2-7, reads EAGVTQFPSHSVIEKGQTVTLRCDPISGHDNLYWYRRVMGKEIKFLLHFVKESKQDESGMPNNRFLAERTGGTYSTLKVQPAELEDSGVYFCASSGRGYEQYFGPGTRLTVT.